This T cell receptor (beta chain) was sequenced for a study of cytomegalovirus exposure and HLA in healthy donors. Regarding the study as a whole: Despite most TCR sequences being rare, some public TCRs occurred in many donors. The study put 150 or so TCR beta chains on its list as cytomegalovirus-associated. The tendency of first-cohort TCR clusters to co-occur in the 100 to 150 validation repertoires emerged from a later analysis.

This clone has just one count. Its cognate antigen is unknown. The sample holds other DNA sequences that translate to the same CDR3. The data were produced by immunoSEQ multiplex PCR, yet TCRdb's version contains in-frame clones alone and is incomplete. The table records hundreds of thousands of clones, 87% of them present only once. CDR3 length equals 13 residues. Per germline, CDR1 MGHRA and CDR2 YSYEKL. V was cut by 1 base and J by 5 bases, with 8 bases left in between. This clonotype was obtained from a man aged 18 to 29 in good health and CMV-seronegative. This chain links TRBV4-1 with TRBJ1-1, with D unresolved. The sample consisted of PBMCs. This chain's CDR3 is CASSQGRWTEAFF. CDR3 nucleotides: TGCGCCAGCAGCCAAGGTCGGTGGACTGAAGCTTTCTTT.